One and the same sample provided the 14 T cell receptor beta chains below, sequenced in a study of memory B cells and T cells in multiple sclerosis. Method: immunoSEQ multiplex PCR; TCRdb's copy keeps in-frame clones and lacks some. Counted here are 30,000 or so clones, approximately 85% occurring once; the ten biggest clones make up less than 3%. Antigens of these TCRs are unknown. After stimulus-free culture, autoproliferating CFSE-dim and non-proliferating CFSE-high T cells were sequenced separately. About 50 million CFSE-labeled PBMCs were cultured less than eight days unstimulated, then replicate wells were pooled. Sequenced input: PBMCs from blood kept in culture. The receptors come from a human donor with multiple sclerosis.

The rearrangement joins TRBV18 to TRBJ2-7; possibly TRBD2 for D (6 bases). The germline gives CDR1 KGHSH, CDR2 LQKENI. Trimming cost V 2 bases and J 5 bases, with 7 bases left between them. The CDR3 runs 12 residues. CDR3 sequence: CASSPGGNEQYF. The CDR3 DNA is TGTGCCAGCTCACCAGGGGGGAACGAGCAGTACTTC. Drawing the rest from reference TRBV18 and TRBJ2-7, the complete variable domain is NAGVMQNPRHLVRRRGQEARLRCSPMKGHSHVYWYRQLPEEGLKFMVYLQKENIIDESGMPKERFSAEFPKEGPSILRIQQVVRGDSAAYFCASSPGGNEQYFGPGTRLTVT.

The chain carries TRBV11-3 and TRBJ1-1; D may be TRBD1 (5 bases). The CDR3 spans 15 residues. CDR1 and CDR2 (germline): SGHNT, YENEEA. V lost 1 base to trimming and J lost 1 base, with 10 bases between them. The CDR3 protein is CASSLGGPENTEAFF. CDR3 bases: TGTGCCAGCAGCTTAGGGGGCCCCGAGAACACTGAAGCTTTCTTT.

This chain links TRBV9 with TRBJ2-2, with D unclear. Germline-derived CDR1 and CDR2 are SGDLS and YYNGEE. The V end lost 0 bases, the J end lost 2 bases, and 8 bases lay between the germline ends. The CDR3 is 15 amino acids. CDR3 region: CASSVAPANTGELFF. CDR3 DNA: TGTGCCAGCAGCGTAGCTCCCGCTAACACCGGGGAGCTGTTTTTT. The whole variable domain, filled in from reference TRBV9 and TRBJ2-2, reads DSGVTQTPKHLITATGQRVTLRCSPRSGDLSVYWYQQSLDQGLQFLIQYYNGEERAKGNILERFSAQQFPDLHSELNLSSLELGDSALYFCASSVAPANTGELFFGEGSRLTVL.

The gene calls are TRBV6-1 and TRBJ1-1; tentative D call: TRBD1 (5 bases). Per the germline V gene, CDR1 is MNHNS and CDR2 is SASEGT. V dropped 6 bases and J dropped 5 bases, with 10 bases sitting between them. CDR3 size: 12 residues. The CDR3 spells CASRKGSTEAFF. The CDR3 bases are TGTGCCAGCAGGAAGGGGTCAACTGAAGCTTTCTTT.

The V gene is TRBV7-8, the J gene TRBJ1-2, with D unresolved. Trimming stripped 0 bases from V and 4 bases from J, with 9 bases between. Germline V gives CDR1 SGHVS, CDR2 FQNEAQ. This CDR3 contains 14 residues. The CDR3 spells CASSLAGGLYGYTF. CDR3 nucleotide sequence: TGTGCCAGCAGCTTAGCAGGCGGTCTCTATGGCTACACCTTC.

The chain uses TRBV5-1 and TRBJ2-5; D possibly corresponds to TRBD2 (6 bases). The CDR3 spans 15 residues. CDR1 SGHRS and CDR2 YFSETQ come from the germline V gene. V was trimmed by 1 base and J by 4 bases, leaving 14 bases between them. CDR3 sequence: CASSLTGGDGETQYF. The CDR3, as DNA: TGCGCCAGCAGCTTGACGGGCGGGGACGGAGAGACCCAGTACTTC.

CDR3 region: CASSLGTDNEKLFF. The CDR3 DNA sequence: TGTGCCAGCAGCTTAGGGACCGATAATGAAAAACTGTTTTTT. The chain is built from TRBV13 and TRBJ1-4; D gene unclear. This CDR3 region has 14 residues. Trimming shortened V by 0 bases and J by 4 bases, and 6 bases separated the two germline ends. Germline CDR1 PRHDT, CDR2 FYEKMQ (reference sequence). The full variable domain, rest sourced from reference TRBV13 and TRBJ1-4, is AAGVIQSPRHLIKEKRETATLKCYPIPRHDTVYWYQQGPGQDPQFLISFYEKMQSDKGSIPDRFSAQQFSDYHSELNMSSLELGDSALYFCASSLGTDNEKLFFGSGTQLSVL.

The chain links TRBV10-3 to TRBJ1-5, with D hard to call. V lost 6 bases and J 3 bases, leaving 9 bases between the germline ends. Germline lookup yields CDR1 ENHRY and CDR2 SYGVKD. The CDR3 contains 13 residues. DNA for the CDR3: TGTGCCATCAGGGGCAGCTACAATCAGCCCCAGCATTTT. It specifies CAIRGSYNQPQHF.

This sequence joins TRBV6-1 and TRBJ1-5, with 7 bases identical to TRBD1. The CDR3 contains 15 residues. Losses at the gene ends were 0 bases for V and 4 bases for J; bases not matched to a gene: 3. The V gene's germline CDR1 is MNHNS and CDR2 SASEGT. The CDR3 loop reads CASSEATGANQPQHF. The DNA for the CDR3 is TGTGCCAGCAGTGAAGCTACAGGGGCAAATCAGCCCCAGCATTTT.

The CDR3 DNA reads TGTGCCAGCAGTGAGTGGGAACCGGGTCTCTCCTACGAGCAGTACTTC. It yields the protein CASSEWEPGLSYEQYF. The genes are TRBV2 and TRBJ2-7; the D is unclear. Deletions cut 3 bases from V and 0 bases from J, with 15 bases between. The CDR3 is 16 residues long. The germline V gene encodes CDR1 SNHLY and CDR2 FYNNEI.

In DNA form, the CDR3 reads TGTGCCAGCAGCCCCCCGGCAGTACACACCGGGGAGCTGTTTTTT. Amino acid sequence: CASSPPAVHTGELFF. This sequence joins TRBV13 and TRBJ2-2; D gene uncertain. V lost 5 bases and J lost 3, with 13 bases in between. The CDR3 sequence is 15 residues long. Germline V gene data show CDR1 as PRHDT and CDR2 as FYEKMQ (reference sequence).

The chain combines TRBV7-9 with TRBJ2-2, with D perhaps TRBD1 (6 bases). The V and J ends lost 7 bases and 6 bases respectively, with 21 bases between them. This CDR3 is built from 16 residues. From germline, CDR1 is SEHNR and CDR2 FQNEAQ (reference sequence). CDR3 nucleotide sequence: TGTGCCAGCACCTACAGTACAGGGTGGGGCCCCGGGGAGCTGTTTTTT. Translated: CASTYSTGWGPGELFF.

The chain employs TRBV6-5 and TRBJ2-7; 12 bases fit TRBD2. Germline V gene lookup returns CDR1 MNHEY and CDR2 SVGAGI. Trimming took 6 bases from V and 6 from J; bases not matched to a gene: 9. This CDR3 has 15 residues. The CDR3 loop reads CASSQRTSGIIEQYF. In DNA, the CDR3 is TGTGCCAGCAGCCAAAGGACTAGCGGGATTATCGAGCAGTACTTC.

The genes are TRBV5-1 and TRBJ1-2; 7 bases agree with TRBD1. V lost 2 bases and J lost 3; bases outside the gene matches: 10. CDR1 SGHRS and CDR2 YFSETQ come from the germline V gene. The CDR3 extends over 16 amino acids. The CDR3 coding sequence is TGCGCCAGCAGCTTATGGACAGGCGGCCTGGACTATGGCTACACCTTC. This encodes CASSLWTGGLDYGYTF.